A single sample is the source of the 22 T cell receptor beta chains below, sequenced in a study of T cell clonality in common variable immunodeficiency. Some clones are missing from TCRdb's copy, which holds only in-frame ones; the method was immunoSEQ multiplex PCR. The sample presents about 52,000 clones, none singletons. The sequenced sample consisted of peripheral blood mononuclear cells. The receptors originated from a person aged 18 to 75 in good health.

This clone was observed many times. From the germline J gene comes the end of the CDR3, since the read stops 3 residues before it. The genes are TRBV19 and TRBJ2-2, with a possible D match to TRBD2 (5 bases). The V end lost 3 bases, the J end lost 0 bases, and 14 bases lay between the germline ends. The length of the CDR3 is 17 residues. In germline, CDR1 is LNHDA, CDR2 SQIVND (reference sequence). The CDR3 region is CASSIYMRLSNTGELFF. CDR3 DNA (partial): TGTGCCAGTAGTATCTATATGAGACTATCGAACACCGGGGAG.

This clone was observed at least ten times. The missing CDR3 end, 3 residues past where the read stops, is filled in from the germline J gene. The chain has TRBV4-1 and TRBJ1-4; 7 nucleotides agree with TRBD1. Germline CDR1 MGHRA, CDR2 YSYEKL. Trimming removed 4 bases from V and 6 bases from J; junction bases left unmatched: 8. This CDR3 is built from 15 residues. CDR3 DNA (partial): TGCGCCAGCAGCCCTCCGGAGACAGGGTATGAAAAA. This translates into CASSPPETGYEK. The complete CDR3 sequence is CASSPPETGYEKLFF.

This clone has a count of ten or more. Sequencing ends 3 residues short of the CDR3 end; the germline J gene provides the rest. Other DNA sequences in this specimen translate into the identical CDR3. This rearrangement joins TRBV7-2 to TRBJ2-5; tentative D call: TRBD2 (5 bases). CDR1 is SGHTA and CDR2 is FQGNSA in the germline V gene. The germline V and J ends were trimmed by 0 bases and 5 bases, with 7 bases remaining between them. The CDR3 loop spans 13 amino acids. The DNA read from the CDR3 is TGTGCCAGCAGCTTAGCCCAGCGGGAGACC. This translates into CASSLAQRET. The entire CDR3 sequence reads CASSLAQRETQYF.

This clone was recorded at least ten times. The read terminates 3 residues before the CDR3 end, so the remaining end is supplied by the germline J gene. The rearrangement links TRBV11-2 to TRBJ2-2; TRBD1 matches at 7 bases. Germline-derived CDR1 and CDR2 are SGHAT and FQNNGV. The CDR3 is 14 amino acids. V trimming: 4 bases; J trimming: 5 bases; junction bases outside the gene matches: 4. Incomplete CDR3 DNA: TGTGCCAGCAGCTCAGGGACAGCGACCGGGGAG. Translated, it gives CASSSGTATGE. Given in full, the CDR3 is CASSSGTATGELFF. Supplemented by reference TRBV11-2 and TRBJ2-2, the full variable domain reads EAGVAQSPRYKIIEKRQSVAFWCNPISGHATLYWYQQILGQGPKLLIQFQNNGVVDDSQLPKDRFSAERLKGVDSTLKIQPAKLEDSAVYLCASSSGTATGELFFGEGSRLTVL.

This clone was observed a handful of times. Given a much more abundant clone one base away, this may be a read error. The read ends 3 residues shy of where the CDR3 ends; the end is completed using the germline J gene. Other DNA sequences from this sample encode an identical CDR3 as well. The rearrangement joins TRBV5-1 to TRBJ2-2, with no clear D. This CDR3 has 13 residues. Trimming left V 0 bases short and J 9 bases short, with 9 bases between. Germline V gene data show CDR1 as SGHRS and CDR2 as YFSETQ. CDR3 sequence: CASSLDYQRELFF. The CDR3 DNA, read in part, is TGCGCCAGCAGCTTGGACTATCAAAGGGAG.

This clone appeared many times. With the read ending 3 residues before the CDR3 end, the germline J gene is used to fill in that end. The chain combines TRBV7-8 with TRBJ2-3; D not resolved. This CDR3 has 14 residues. Germline V lookup: CDR1 SGHVS, CDR2 FQNEAQ. With 5 bases removed from V and 0 bases from J, the gap between germline ends came to 9 bases. The CDR3 bases that were read are TGTGCCAGCAGCCACCCTACTAGCACAGATACG. Its translation: CASSHPTSTDT. The entire CDR3 protein is CASSHPTSTDTQYF. The variable domain in full, completed from reference TRBV7-8 and TRBJ2-3, reads GAGVSQSPRYKVAKRGQDVALRCDPISGHVSLFWYQQALGQGPEFLTYFQNEAQLDKSGLPSDRFFAERPEGSVSTLKIQRTQQEDSAVYLCASSHPTSTDTQYFGPGTRLTVL.

This clone was observed many times. CDR3 sequence reads: CASSPPEGTNYGYTF. The part of the CDR3 DNA that was read is TGTGCCAGCTCACCACCAGAGGGGACTAACTATGGC. The chain has TRBV18 and TRBJ1-2; D might be TRBD1 (5 bases). Read coverage stops 3 residues before the CDR3 terminus; the germline J gene supplies the remainder. Germline assignment: CDR1 KGHSH and CDR2 LQKENI. The CDR3 is 15 residues long. Between the trimmed V and J ends, which lost 0 bases and 0 bases, there was a span of 8 bases.

This clone was observed at least ten times. The CDR3 end lies 3 residues beyond the end of the read and is filled in from the germline J gene. The chain combines TRBV5-6 with TRBJ2-7; possibly TRBD1 for D (6 bases). Between the trimmed V and J ends, which lost 2 bases and 2 bases, there was a span of 11 bases. The germline V gene has CDR1 SGHDT and CDR2 YYEEEE. This CDR3 region has 14 residues. The part of the CDR3 DNA that was read is TGTGCCAGCAGCTTAAGGGACAATCCCTACGAG. It specifies CASSLRDNPYE. In full, the CDR3 reads CASSLRDNPYEQYF.

In this sample, this clone turned up many times. Read data end 3 residues before the CDR3 end; the end is taken from the germline J gene. The J gene is TRBJ1-4, the V gene TRBV5-5, with D perhaps TRBD1 (5 bases). Per germline, CDR1 SGHKS and CDR2 YYEKEE (reference sequence). The V end was cut by 6 bases, the J end by 5 bases, with 14 bases between. The CDR3 sequence is 14 residues long. The CDR3 loop is CASTPRGGNEKLFF. The part of the CDR3 DNA that was read is TGTGCCAGCACCCCCCGGGGGGGAAATGAAAAA. The full variable domain, completed using reference TRBV5-5 and TRBJ1-4, is DAGVTQSPTHLIKTRGQQVTLRCSPISGHKSVSWYQQVLGQGPQFIFQYYEKEERGRGNFPDRFSARQFPNYSSELNVNALLLGDSALYLCASTPRGGNEKLFFGSGTQLSVL.

This clone showed up many times. The CDR3 goes on 3 residues after the read ends, and that part is filled in from the germline J gene. The chain couples TRBV7-6 to TRBJ2-7; possibly TRBD2 for D (6 bases). From germline, CDR1 is SGHVS and CDR2 FNYEAQ. Trimming pared 4 bases from V and 0 bases from J, leaving 13 bases between. The length of the CDR3 is 15 residues. The CDR3 reads CASSSRWDFSYEQYF. Partial CDR3 DNA: TGTGCCAGCAGCTCTAGGTGGGACTTCTCCTACGAG. The full variable domain, in which reference TRBV7-6 and TRBJ2-7 provide the parts outside the CDR3, is GAGVSQSPRYKVTKRGQDVALRCDPISGHVSLYWYRQALGQGPEFLTYFNYEAQQDKSGLPNDRFSAERPEGSISTLTIQRTEQRDSAMYRCASSSRWDFSYEQYFGPGTRLTVT.

Many counts were recorded for this clone. The read falls 3 residues short of the CDR3 end, and the missing part is taken from the germline J gene. The chain combines TRBV6-2 or TRBV6-3 with TRBJ2-7, with D uncertain. V was clipped by 0 bases and J by 0 bases, with 9 bases between them. Germline assignment: CDR1 MNHEY and CDR2 SVGEGT. This CDR3 comprises 15 residues. The CDR3 spells CASSYSIRTSYEQYF. The sequenced part of the CDR3 DNA is TGTGCCAGCAGTTACTCGATCAGAACCTCCTACGAG.

This clone has at least ten counts. The CDR3 end falls 3 residues outside the read, so it is completed with the germline J gene. V and J are TRBV2 and TRBJ1-5; tentatively, D is TRBD1 (5 bases). From germline, CDR1 is SNHLY and CDR2 FYNNEI. There are 14 residues in the CDR3. The V gene lost 10 bases and the J gene lost 6 bases, with 19 bases spanning the gap. The CDR3 reads CATQWGGDGQPQHF. CDR3 DNA, as far as it was read: TGTGCCACCCAATGGGGGGGAGACGGTCAGCCC.

Ten or more counts support this clone. The read halts 3 residues ahead of the CDR3 end, with the missing end drawn from the germline J gene. The V and J genes are TRBV5-1 and TRBJ2-7; 16 bases map to TRBD2. V lost 4 bases, J lost 0 bases, and 4 bases stayed unmatched. CDR3 length: 17 residues. Germline V gene lookup returns CDR1 SGHRS and CDR2 YFSETQ. The CDR3 region is CASSLGLAGGSSYEQYF. Partial CDR3 DNA: TGCGCCAGCAGCCTGGGACTAGCGGGAGGGAGCTCCTACGAG.

Only a few counts were recorded for this clone. Read sequence stops 3 residues before the CDR3 end, and the germline J gene provides the missing end. V usage is TRBV7-3 and J usage is TRBJ1-2; D not certain. From germline, CDR1 is SGHTA and CDR2 FQGTGA. Trimming stripped 1 base from V and 1 base from J, with 13 bases between. This CDR3 has 16 amino acids. The CDR3 here is CASSLNGGAFNYGYTF. CDR3 DNA, as far as it was read: TGTGCCAGCAGCTTAAATGGCGGAGCATTTAACTATGGC.

This clone was picked up a small number of times. The germline gene is not matched at one end of the junction; a read error may be the cause. The CDR3 end falls 3 residues outside the read, so it is completed with the germline J gene. The chain combines TRBV19 with TRBJ2-1; 13 nucleotides align to TRBD2. The CDR3 is made up of 20 amino acids. Germline V gene sequence: CDR1 LNHDA, CDR2 SQIVND (reference sequence). The DNA read from the CDR3 is TGTGCCAGGAGTATCAGGGGAGCCGGACTAGCGGGAGTATGGGGCAATGAG. This translates into CARSIRGAGLAGVWGNE. The whole CDR3 reads CARSIRGAGLAGVWGNEQFF.

As regards this clone: The CDR3 extends 3 residues past the end of the read, so its final part is completed from the germline J gene. This chain connects TRBV10-2 to TRBJ2-7; 7 bases fit TRBD1. Unmatched junction bases numbered 13, after V lost 6 bases and J lost 2 bases. Germline values: CDR1 WSHSY, CDR2 SAAADI. This CDR3 contains 16 residues. The sequenced CDR3 bases are TGCGCCAGCAGGGTCTCAGGGGGAAGATACCCCTACGAG. Amino acid sequence: CASRVSGGRYPYE. The full CDR3 protein reads CASRVSGGRYPYEQYF.

This clone occurred a few times. CDR3 DNA, as far as it was read: TGTGCCAGTAGTATAGATGGGACAGGGAGAGCTGAA. As protein: CASSIDGTGRAE. The whole CDR3 sequence is CASSIDGTGRAEAFF. The chain is built from TRBV19 and TRBJ1-1; 9 bases map to TRBD1. The read comes to an end 3 residues before the CDR3 does, leaving the germline J gene to fill in the end. Trimming took 0 bases from V and 6 from J; bases not matched to a gene: 5. CDR3 length: 15 residues. The germline V gene encodes CDR1 LNHDA and CDR2 SQIVND (reference sequence).

This clone has ten or more counts. The sequenced fragment ends 3 residues before the CDR3 boundary, so the rest is inferred from the germline J gene. The chain combines TRBV7-9 with TRBJ2-7; TRBD2 agrees at 8 bases. The CDR3 is 15 residues long. CDR1 and CDR2 from the germline V gene are SEHNR and FQNEAQ (reference sequence). The V gene end was trimmed by 3 bases and the J gene end by 0 bases; junction bases not matched to a gene: 4. The CDR3 here is CASSLGSGSSYEQYF. The CDR3 bases that were read are TGTGCCAGCAGCTTGGGGAGCGGGAGCTCCTACGAG.

This clone was seen repeatedly, ten times or more. The CDR3 here is CASSSYGGMGGYTF. CDR3 DNA (partial): TGTGCCAGCAGCTCCTACGGGGGTATGGGAGGC. V usage is TRBV5-6 and J usage is TRBJ1-2; D is possibly TRBD1 (5 bases). The CDR3 extends 3 residues past the end of the read, so its final part is completed from the germline J gene. CDR1 SGHDT and CDR2 YYEEEE come from the germline V gene. CDR3 size: 14 residues.

This clone has at least ten counts. The DNA ends 3 residues before the CDR3 does, and the rest of the CDR3 is filled in from the germline J gene. The J gene is TRBJ1-2, the V gene TRBV5-1; D is perhaps TRBD1 (6 bases). V was clipped by 2 bases and J by 3 bases, with 14 bases between them. CDR1 is SGHRS and CDR2 is YFSETQ in the germline V gene. CDR3 size: 15 residues. Partial CDR3 DNA: TGCGCCAGCAGCTTAGGTGGTACAGGGCACTATGGC. This translates into CASSLGGTGHYG. The whole CDR3 reads CASSLGGTGHYGYTF.

This clone was detected ten times or more. The read finishes 3 residues shy of the CDR3 end, and the germline J gene is used to complete it. This chain links TRBV6-2 or TRBV6-3 with TRBJ2-2; D not resolved. Germline V gene lookup returns CDR1 MNHEY and CDR2 SVGEGT. Between the trimmed V and J ends, which lost 2 bases and 5 bases, there was a span of 6 bases. This CDR3 has 13 amino acids. CDR3 protein: CASSYLRTGELFF. The sequenced part of the CDR3 DNA is TGTGCCAGCAGTTACCTTCGGACCGGGGAG.

This clone was counted many times. The read halts 3 residues ahead of the CDR3 end, with the missing end drawn from the germline J gene. The chain links TRBV7-2 to TRBJ1-5; D gene ambiguous. V was trimmed by 1 base and J by 5 bases, leaving 9 bases between them. CDR1 SGHTA and CDR2 FQGNSA come from the germline V gene. The CDR3 has 14 amino acids. The CDR3 spells CASSLEVLDQPQHF. The part of the CDR3 DNA that was read is TGTGCCAGCAGCTTAGAGGTCCTAGATCAGCCC.